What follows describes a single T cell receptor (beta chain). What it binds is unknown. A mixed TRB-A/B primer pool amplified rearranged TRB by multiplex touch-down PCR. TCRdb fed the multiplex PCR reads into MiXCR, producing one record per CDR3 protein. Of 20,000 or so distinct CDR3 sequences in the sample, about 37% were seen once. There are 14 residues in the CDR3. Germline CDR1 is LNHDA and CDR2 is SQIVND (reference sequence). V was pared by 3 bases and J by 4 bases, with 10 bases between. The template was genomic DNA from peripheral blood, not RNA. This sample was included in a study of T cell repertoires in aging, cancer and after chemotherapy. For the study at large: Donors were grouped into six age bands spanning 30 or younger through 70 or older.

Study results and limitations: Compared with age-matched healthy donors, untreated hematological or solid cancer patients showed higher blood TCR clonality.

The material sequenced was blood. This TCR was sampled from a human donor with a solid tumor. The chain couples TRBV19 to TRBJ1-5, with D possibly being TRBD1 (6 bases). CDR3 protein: CASSMDSANQPQHF. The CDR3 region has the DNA TGTGCCAGTAGTATGGACAGCGCTAATCAGCCCCAGCATTTT.